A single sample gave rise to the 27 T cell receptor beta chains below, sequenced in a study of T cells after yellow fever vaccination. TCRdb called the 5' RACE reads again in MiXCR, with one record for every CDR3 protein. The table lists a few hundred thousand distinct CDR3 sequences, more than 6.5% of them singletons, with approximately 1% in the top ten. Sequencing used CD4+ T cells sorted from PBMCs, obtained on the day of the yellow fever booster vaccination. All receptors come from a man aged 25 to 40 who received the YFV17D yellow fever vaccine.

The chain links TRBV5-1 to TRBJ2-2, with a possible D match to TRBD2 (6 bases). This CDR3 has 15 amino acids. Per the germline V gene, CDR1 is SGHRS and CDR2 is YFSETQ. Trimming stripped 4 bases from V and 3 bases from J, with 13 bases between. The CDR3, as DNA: TGCGCCAGCAGCCTTAGCGGAGGGGACACCGGGGAGCTGTTTTTT. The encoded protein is CASSLSGGDTGELFF. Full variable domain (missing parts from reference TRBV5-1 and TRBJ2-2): KAGVTQTPRYLIKTRGQQVTLSCSPISGHRSVSWYQQTPGQGLQFLFEYFSETQRNKGNFPGRFSGRQFSNSRSEMNVSTLELGDSALYLCASSLSGGDTGELFFGEGSRLTVL.

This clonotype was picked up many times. The CDR3 nucleotides read TGCAGCGTTAATATAGCGGGAGCTGGTGAGCAGTTCTTC. It codes for CSVNIAGAGEQFF. V and J are TRBV29-1 and TRBJ2-1; 9 nucleotides align to TRBD2. The CDR3 totals 13 residues. Germline trimming cut 5 bases from V and 9 bases from J; bases unmatched to any gene: 8. Germline values: CDR1 SQVTM, CDR2 ANQGSEA.

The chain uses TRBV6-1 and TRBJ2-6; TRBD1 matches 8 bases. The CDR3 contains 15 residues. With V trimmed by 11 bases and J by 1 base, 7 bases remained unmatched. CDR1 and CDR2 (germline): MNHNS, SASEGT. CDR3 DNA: TGTGCCGCCCGGGACAGGAGTTCTGGGGCCAACGTCCTGACTTTC. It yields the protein CAARDRSSGANVLTF.

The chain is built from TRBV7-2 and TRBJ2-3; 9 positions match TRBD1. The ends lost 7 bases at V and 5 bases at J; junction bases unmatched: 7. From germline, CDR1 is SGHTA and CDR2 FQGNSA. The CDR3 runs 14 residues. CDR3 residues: CASKHDRGGDTQYF. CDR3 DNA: TGTGCCAGCAAACACGACAGGGGGGGAGATACGCAGTATTTT.

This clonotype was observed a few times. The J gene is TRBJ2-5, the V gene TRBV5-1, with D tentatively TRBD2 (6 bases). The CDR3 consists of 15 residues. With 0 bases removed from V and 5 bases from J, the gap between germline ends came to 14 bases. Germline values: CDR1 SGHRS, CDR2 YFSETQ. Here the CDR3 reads CASSLGPGDGETQYF. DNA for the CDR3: TGCGCCAGCAGCTTGGGACCGGGGGATGGGGAGACCCAGTACTTC.

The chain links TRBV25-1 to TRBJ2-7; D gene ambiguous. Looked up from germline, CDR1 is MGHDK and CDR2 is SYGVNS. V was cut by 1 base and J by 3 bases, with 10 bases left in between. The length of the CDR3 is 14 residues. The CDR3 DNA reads TGTGCCAGCAGTGAATTGGGTAGCAGCTACGAGCAGTACTTC. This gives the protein CASSELGSSYEQYF.

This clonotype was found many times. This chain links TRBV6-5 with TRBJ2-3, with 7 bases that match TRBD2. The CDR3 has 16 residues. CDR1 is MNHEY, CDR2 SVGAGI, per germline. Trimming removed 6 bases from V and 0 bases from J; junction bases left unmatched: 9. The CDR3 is CASSYALAASTDTQYF. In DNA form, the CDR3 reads TGTGCCAGCAGCTACGCCCTAGCGGCTAGCACAGATACGCAGTATTTT.

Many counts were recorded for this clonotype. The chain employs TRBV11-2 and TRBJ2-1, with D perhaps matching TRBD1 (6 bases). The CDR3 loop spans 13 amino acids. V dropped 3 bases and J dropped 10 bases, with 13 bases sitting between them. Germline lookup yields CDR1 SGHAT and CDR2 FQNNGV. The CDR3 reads CASSLNDRTEQFF. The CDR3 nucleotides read TGTGCCAGCAGCTTGAACGACAGGACAGAGCAGTTCTTC.

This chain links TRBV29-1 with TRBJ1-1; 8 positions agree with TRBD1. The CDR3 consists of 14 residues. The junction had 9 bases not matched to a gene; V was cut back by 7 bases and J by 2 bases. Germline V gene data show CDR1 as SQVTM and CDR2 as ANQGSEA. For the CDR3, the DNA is TGCAGCGCTGCCCAGGGGGCGGTCAACACTGAAGCTTTCTTT. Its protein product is CSAAQGAVNTEAFF. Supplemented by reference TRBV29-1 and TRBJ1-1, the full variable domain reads SAVISQKPSRDICQRGTSLTIQCQVDSQVTMMFWYRQQPGQSLTLIATANQGSEATYESGFVIDKFPISRPNLTFSTLTVSNMSPEDSSIYLCSAAQGAVNTEAFFGQGTRLTVV.

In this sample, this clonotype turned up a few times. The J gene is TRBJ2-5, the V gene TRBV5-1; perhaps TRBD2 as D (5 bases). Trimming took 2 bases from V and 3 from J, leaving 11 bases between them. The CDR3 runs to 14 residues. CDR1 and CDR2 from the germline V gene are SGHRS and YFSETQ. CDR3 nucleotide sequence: TGCGCCAGCAGCTTTGGAGGCGCGAAAGAGACCCAGTACTTC. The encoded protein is CASSFGGAKETQYF.

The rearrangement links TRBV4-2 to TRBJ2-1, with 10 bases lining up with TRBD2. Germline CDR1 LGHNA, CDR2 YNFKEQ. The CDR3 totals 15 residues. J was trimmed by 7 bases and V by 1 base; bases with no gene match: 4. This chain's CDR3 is CASSQGTSGLNEQFF. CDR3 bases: TGTGCCAGCAGCCAAGGGACTAGCGGATTGAATGAGCAGTTCTTC.

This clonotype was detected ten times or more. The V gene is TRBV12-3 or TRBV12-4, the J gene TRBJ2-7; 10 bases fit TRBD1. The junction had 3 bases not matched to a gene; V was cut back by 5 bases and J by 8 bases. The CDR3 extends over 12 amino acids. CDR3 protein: CASSVTGGKQYF. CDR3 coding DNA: TGTGCCAGCAGTGTGACAGGGGGCAAGCAGTACTTC.

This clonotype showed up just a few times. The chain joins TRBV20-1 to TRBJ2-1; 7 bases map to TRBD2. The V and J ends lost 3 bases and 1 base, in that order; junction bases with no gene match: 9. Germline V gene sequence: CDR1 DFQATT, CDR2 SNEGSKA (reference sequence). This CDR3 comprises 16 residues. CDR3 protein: CSASGGGESSYNEQFF. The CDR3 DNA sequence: TGCAGTGCTAGTGGGGGGGGGGAGAGTTCCTACAATGAGCAGTTCTTC.

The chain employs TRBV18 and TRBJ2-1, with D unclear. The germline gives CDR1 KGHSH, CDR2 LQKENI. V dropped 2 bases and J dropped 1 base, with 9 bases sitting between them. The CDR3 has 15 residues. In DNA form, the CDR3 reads TGTGCCAGCTCACCAGGGTCTCAATCCTACAATGAGCAGTTCTTC. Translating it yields CASSPGSQSYNEQFF. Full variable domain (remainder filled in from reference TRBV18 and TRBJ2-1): NAGVMQNPRHLVRRRGQEARLRCSPMKGHSHVYWYRQLPEEGLKFMVYLQKENIIDESGMPKERFSAEFPKEGPSILRIQQVVRGDSAAYFCASSPGSQSYNEQFFGPGTRLTVL.

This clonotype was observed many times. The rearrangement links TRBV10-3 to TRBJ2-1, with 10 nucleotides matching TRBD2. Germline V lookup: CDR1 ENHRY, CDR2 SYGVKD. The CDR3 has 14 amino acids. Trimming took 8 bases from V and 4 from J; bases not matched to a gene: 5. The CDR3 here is CAIAISGGYNEQFF. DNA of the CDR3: TGTGCCATCGCGATTAGCGGGGGGTACAATGAGCAGTTCTTC.

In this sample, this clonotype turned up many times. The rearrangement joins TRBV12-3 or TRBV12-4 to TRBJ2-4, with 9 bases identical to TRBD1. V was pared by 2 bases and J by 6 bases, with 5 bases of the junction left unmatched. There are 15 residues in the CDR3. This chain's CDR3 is CASSLLTGGGNIQYF. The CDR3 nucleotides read TGTGCCAGCAGTTTATTGACAGGGGGGGGAAACATTCAGTACTTC.

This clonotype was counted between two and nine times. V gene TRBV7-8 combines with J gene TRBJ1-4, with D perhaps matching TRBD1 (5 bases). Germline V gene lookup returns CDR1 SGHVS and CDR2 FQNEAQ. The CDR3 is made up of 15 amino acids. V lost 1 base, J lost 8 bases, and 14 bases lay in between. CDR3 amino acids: CASSLGRGAYEKLFF. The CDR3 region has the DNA TGTGCCAGCAGCTTAGGAAGAGGGGCCTACGAAAAACTGTTTTTT.

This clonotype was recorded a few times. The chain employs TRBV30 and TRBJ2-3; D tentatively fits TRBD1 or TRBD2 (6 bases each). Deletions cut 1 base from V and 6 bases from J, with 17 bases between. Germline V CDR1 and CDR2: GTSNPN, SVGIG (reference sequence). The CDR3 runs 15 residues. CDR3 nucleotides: TGTGCCTGGAGTGGGAGGGGGAGGACACCGGATACGCAGTATTTT. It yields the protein CAWSGRGRTPDTQYF.

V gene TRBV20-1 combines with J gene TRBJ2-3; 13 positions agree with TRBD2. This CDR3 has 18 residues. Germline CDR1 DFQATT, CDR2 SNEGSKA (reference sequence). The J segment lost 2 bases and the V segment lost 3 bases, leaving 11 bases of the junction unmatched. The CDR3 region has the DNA TGCAGTGCTAGCGAAACTAGCGGGAGGGCCCGGGTCACAGATACGCAGTATTTT. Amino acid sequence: CSASETSGRARVTDTQYF.

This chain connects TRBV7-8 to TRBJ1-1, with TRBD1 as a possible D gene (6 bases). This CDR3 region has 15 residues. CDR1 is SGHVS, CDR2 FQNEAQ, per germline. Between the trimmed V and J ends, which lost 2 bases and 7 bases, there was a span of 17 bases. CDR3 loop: CASSLRTLGAGEAFF. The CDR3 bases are TGTGCCAGCAGCTTAAGGACGCTGGGGGCCGGTGAAGCTTTCTTT.

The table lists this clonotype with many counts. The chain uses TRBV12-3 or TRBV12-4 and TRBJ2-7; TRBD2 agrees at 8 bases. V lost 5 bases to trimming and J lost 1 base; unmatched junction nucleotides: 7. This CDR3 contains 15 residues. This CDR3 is CASSPQAGVSYEQYF. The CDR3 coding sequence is TGTGCCAGCAGTCCGCAAGCGGGGGTTTCCTACGAGCAGTACTTC.

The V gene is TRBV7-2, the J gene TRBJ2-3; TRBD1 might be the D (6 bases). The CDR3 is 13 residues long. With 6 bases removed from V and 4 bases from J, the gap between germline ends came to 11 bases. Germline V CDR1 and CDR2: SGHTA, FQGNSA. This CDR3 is CASRRAGADTQYF. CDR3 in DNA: TGTGCCAGCAGACGCGCAGGGGCAGATACGCAGTATTTT.

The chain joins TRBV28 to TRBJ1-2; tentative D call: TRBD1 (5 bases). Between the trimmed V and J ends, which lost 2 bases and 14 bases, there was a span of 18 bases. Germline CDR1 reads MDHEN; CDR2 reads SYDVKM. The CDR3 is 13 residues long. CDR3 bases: TGTGCCAGCAGTTTACGGGGGACGTCACTCTGGACCTTC. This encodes CASSLRGTSLWTF.

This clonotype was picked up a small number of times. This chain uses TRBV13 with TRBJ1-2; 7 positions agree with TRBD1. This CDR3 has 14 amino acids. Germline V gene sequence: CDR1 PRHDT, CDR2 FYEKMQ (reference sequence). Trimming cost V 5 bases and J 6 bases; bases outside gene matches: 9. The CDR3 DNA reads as TGTGCCAGCAGCGCGGGAAGGGGGCAGAATGGCTACACCTTC. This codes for CASSAGRGQNGYTF.

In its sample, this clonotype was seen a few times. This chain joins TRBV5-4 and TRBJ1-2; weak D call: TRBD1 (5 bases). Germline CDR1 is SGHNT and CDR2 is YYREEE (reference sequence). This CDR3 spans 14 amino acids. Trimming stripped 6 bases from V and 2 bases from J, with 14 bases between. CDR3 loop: CASTYERGNYGYTF. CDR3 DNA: TGTGCCAGCACTTACGAGAGGGGAAACTATGGCTACACCTTC.

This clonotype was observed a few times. CDR3 residues: CASSLGPSMGHGYTF. CDR3 nucleotide sequence: TGTGCCAGCAGCTTAGGGCCCTCCATGGGACATGGCTACACCTTC. The chain has TRBV5-4 and TRBJ1-2, with D maybe TRBD1 (5 bases). Trimming left V 2 bases short and J 6 bases short, with 17 bases between. CDR1 and CDR2 from the germline V gene are SGHNT and YYREEE (reference sequence). This CDR3 spans 15 amino acids. The whole variable domain, filled in from reference TRBV5-4 and TRBJ1-2, reads ETGVTQSPTHLIKTRGQQVTLRCSSQSGHNTVSWYQQALGQGPQFIFQYYREEENGRGNFPPRFSGLQFPNYSSELNVNALELDDSALYLCASSLGPSMGHGYTFGSGTRLTVV.

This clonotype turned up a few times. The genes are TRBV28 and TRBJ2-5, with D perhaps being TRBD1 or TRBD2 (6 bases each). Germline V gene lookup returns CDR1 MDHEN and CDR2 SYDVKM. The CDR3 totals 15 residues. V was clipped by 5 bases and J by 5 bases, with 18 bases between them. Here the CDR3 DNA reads TGTGCCAGCAGTCCGACCTGGGGGGCGCGGGAGACCCAGTACTTC. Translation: CASSPTWGARETQYF. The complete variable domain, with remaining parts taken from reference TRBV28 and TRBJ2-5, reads DVKVTQSSRYLVKRTGEKVFLECVQDMDHENMFWYRQDPGLGLRLIYFSYDVKMKEKGDIPEGYSVSREKKERFSLILESASTNQTSMYLCASSPTWGARETQYFGPGTRLLVL.